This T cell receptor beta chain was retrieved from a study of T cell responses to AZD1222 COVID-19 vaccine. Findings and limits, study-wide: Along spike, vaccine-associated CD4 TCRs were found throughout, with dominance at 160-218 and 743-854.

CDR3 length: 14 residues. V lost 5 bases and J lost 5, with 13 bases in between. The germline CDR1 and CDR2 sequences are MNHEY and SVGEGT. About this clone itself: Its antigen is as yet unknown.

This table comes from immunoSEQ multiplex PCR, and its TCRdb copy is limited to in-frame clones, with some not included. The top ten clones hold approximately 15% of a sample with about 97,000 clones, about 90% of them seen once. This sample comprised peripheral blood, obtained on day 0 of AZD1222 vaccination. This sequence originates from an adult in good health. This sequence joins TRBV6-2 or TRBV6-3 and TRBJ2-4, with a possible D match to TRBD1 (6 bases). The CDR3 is CASSPDRSQNIQYF. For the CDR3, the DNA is TGTGCCAGCAGTCCCGACAGGAGCCAAAACATTCAGTACTTC.